Presented here are 5 T cell receptor beta chains from one specimen sequenced in a study of early T cells in non-severe SARS-CoV-2 infection. MiXCR was run by TCRdb on the 5' RACE reads, yielding one entry per CDR3 protein. The repertoire holds 100,000 to 120,000 distinct CDR3 sequences, with 9% to 13% as singletons. The specimen sequenced was whole blood. All receptors come from an adult who was a healthcare worker with PCR-confirmed SARS-CoV-2 infection or an uninfected control (not recorded which).

V usage is TRBV6-5 and J usage is TRBJ2-1; 7 bases line up with TRBD2. Germline V gene sequence: CDR1 MNHEY, CDR2 SVGAGI. With 7 bases clipped from V and 6 bases from J, the junction kept 9 bases outside the gene matches. This CDR3 has 14 residues. The CDR3 is CASKERGGVNEQFF. The CDR3 DNA reads as TGTGCCAGCAAAGAACGGGGAGGGGTCAATGAGCAGTTCTTC.

This clonotype has just a few counts. This chain joins TRBV20-1 and TRBJ2-7; TRBD1 matches 8 bases. Germline V gene sequence: CDR1 DFQATT, CDR2 SNEGSKA (reference sequence). V shed 1 base and J 2 bases; nucleotides not matched to a gene: 4. This CDR3 is 14 amino acids long. The CDR3 protein is CSARVGQGAYEQYF. Here the CDR3 DNA reads TGCAGTGCTAGAGTAGGACAGGGCGCCTACGAGCAGTACTTC.

Only a few counts were recorded for this clonotype. The chain joins TRBV20-1 to TRBJ1-2, with D uncertain. The germline V and J ends were trimmed by 0 bases and 2 bases, with 10 bases remaining between them. The CDR3 is made up of 14 amino acids. Germline CDR1 is DFQATT and CDR2 is SNEGSKA (reference sequence). The chain's CDR3 is CSARERDRNYGYTF. CDR3 coding DNA: TGCAGTGCTAGAGAACGAGATCGGAACTATGGCTACACCTTC.

The chain recombines TRBV14 with TRBJ2-1, with a tentative D call TRBD1 (6 bases). The germline CDR1 and CDR2 sequences are SGHDN and FVKESK. V lost 2 bases, J lost 2 bases, and 13 bases lay in between. This CDR3 region has 16 residues. CDR3 DNA: TGTGCCAGCAGCCAACTACAGGGATTGACCTACAATGAGCAGTTCTTC. Translation gives CASSQLQGLTYNEQFF.

This clonotype was recorded at least ten times. The V and J genes are TRBV11-3 and TRBJ2-2; D is unclear. This CDR3 region has 14 residues. The germline gives CDR1 SGHNT, CDR2 YENEEA. Trimming took 4 bases from V and 1 from J, leaving 7 bases between them. CDR3 region: CASSSLMNTGELFF. The CDR3 DNA reads TGTGCCAGCAGCTCACTTATGAACACCGGGGAGCTGTTTTTT.